Following are 14 T cell receptor beta chains from one sample sequenced in a study of T cells after yellow fever vaccination. TCRdb itself ran the 5' RACE reads through MiXCR, one entry per CDR3 protein. The sample yields just under 85,000 distinct CDR3 sequences, approximately 12% seen once. The sample here was CD8+ T cells not binding an NS4B(214-222) dextramer, sorted from PBMCs, taken about 20 days after the first yellow fever vaccination. All receptors derive from a man in his late teens or twenties who received the YFV17D yellow fever vaccine.

The rearrangement uses TRBV6-5 and TRBJ2-3, with D uncertain. Trimming took off 2 bases at V and 2 bases at J, with 5 bases between the two ends. The CDR3 is 13 amino acids. Germline CDR1 is MNHEY and CDR2 is SVGAGI. In nucleotides, the CDR3 is TGTGCCAGCAGTTACGCTATCACAGATACGCAGTATTTT. Amino acid sequence: CASSYAITDTQYF.

The CDR3: CASSLYSGTPNEQFF. The DNA of the CDR3 is TGTGCCAGCAGCTTGTACAGCGGGACCCCTAATGAGCAGTTCTTC. This rearrangement joins TRBV7-2 to TRBJ2-1; TRBD2 aligns across 7 bases. The CDR3 is 15 residues long. J was trimmed by 7 bases and V by 3 bases; bases with no gene match: 9. Germline loops: CDR1 SGHTA, CDR2 FQGNSA. The full variable domain, with the rest looked up from reference TRBV7-2 and TRBJ2-1, is GAGVSQSPSNKVTEKGKDVELRCDPISGHTALYWYRQSLGQGLEFLIYFQGNSAPDKSGLPSDRFSAERTGGSVSTLTIQRTQQEDSAVYLCASSLYSGTPNEQFFGPGTRLTVL.

The V gene is TRBV20-1, the J gene TRBJ2-3; TRBD2 is a possible D gene (5 bases). From germline, CDR1 is DFQATT and CDR2 SNEGSKA (reference sequence). V was cut by 2 bases and J by 3 bases, with 9 bases left in between. This CDR3 contains 13 residues. CDR3 in DNA: TGCAGTGCTAGAAACGGGGAAACAGATACGCAGTATTTT. Protein: CSARNGETDTQYF.

Only a few counts were recorded for this clonotype. This rearrangement joins TRBV29-1 to TRBJ2-1; 11 nucleotides align to TRBD2. Trimming at V came to 8 bases and at J to 3 bases, leaving 6 bases not matched to a gene. Germline V gene sequence: CDR1 SQVTM, CDR2 ANQGSEA. The CDR3 runs 14 residues. The CDR3 loop is CSTSGLAVYNEQFF. DNA for the CDR3: TGCAGCACTTCGGGACTAGCGGTCTACAATGAGCAGTTCTTC.

V gene TRBV6-5 combines with J gene TRBJ2-5; D gene ambiguous. The CDR3 totals 14 residues. Germline assignment: CDR1 MNHEY and CDR2 SVGAGI. V was pared by 2 bases and J by 2 bases, with 9 bases between. The CDR3 loop reads CASSYVQLQETQYF. CDR3 nucleotides: TGTGCCAGCAGTTACGTCCAGCTTCAAGAGACCCAGTACTTC.

This clonotype was observed a few times. The chain links TRBV29-1 to TRBJ2-5; perhaps TRBD2 as D (6 bases). CDR3 length: 15 residues. Trimming took off 4 bases at V and 3 bases at J, with 18 bases between the two ends. Germline V gene lookup returns CDR1 SQVTM and CDR2 ANQGSEA. The CDR3 DNA is TGCAGCGTTGGTTTATGGCAGGGAGGTGAAGAGACCCAGTACTTC. It codes for CSVGLWQGGEETQYF.

The chain couples TRBV15 to TRBJ2-5; TRBD1 agrees at 7 bases. Per the germline V gene, CDR1 is LNHNV and CDR2 is YYDKDF (reference sequence). CDR3 length equals 14 residues. The trim removed 0 bases at V and 5 bases at J, leaving 3 bases unmatched. CDR3 in DNA: TGTGCCACCAGCAGAGAAGGGGGCATTGAGACCCAGTACTTC. Translated, it gives CATSREGGIETQYF. The whole variable domain, remainder taken from reference TRBV15 and TRBJ2-5, is DAMVIQNPRYQVTQFGKPVTLSCSQTLNHNVMYWYQQKSSQAPKLLFHYYDKDFNNEADTPDNFQSRRPNTSFCFLDIRSPGLGDTAMYLCATSREGGIETQYFGPGTRLLVL.

The chain uses TRBV29-1 and TRBJ2-1; TRBD2 matches 12 bases. Per germline, CDR1 SQVTM and CDR2 ANQGSEA. The CDR3 contains 17 residues. V gave up 3 bases and J gave up 3 bases; unmatched junction bases: 9. Here the CDR3 reads CSVDVASGGASYNEQFF. CDR3 DNA sequence: TGCAGCGTTGATGTCGCTAGCGGGGGGGCAAGCTACAATGAGCAGTTCTTC.

Many counts were recorded for this clonotype. The CDR3 is CASSYSGTGSAEAFF. Written as DNA, the CDR3 is TGTGCCAGCAGTTACTCCGGGACAGGGTCGGCTGAAGCTTTCTTT. V is TRBV6-2 or TRBV6-3 and J is TRBJ1-1; 9 bases are a match to TRBD1. CDR3 length equals 15 residues. Germline trimming cut 0 bases from V and 6 bases from J; bases unmatched to any gene: 5. Germline-derived CDR1 and CDR2 are MNHEY and SVGEGT.

The chain uses TRBV24-1 and TRBJ2-1, with D hard to call. This CDR3 is 13 amino acids long. Germline CDR1 and CDR2: KGHDR and SFDVKD. V lost 7 bases and J lost 4, with 10 bases in between. The CDR3 DNA is TGTGCCACCAGCCGCATGAGTTACAATGAGCAGTTCTTC. This encodes CATSRMSYNEQFF.

In this sample, this clonotype turned up a few times. The genes are TRBV5-5 and TRBJ1-1; TRBD1 matches 11 bases. The V and J ends lost 1 base and 4 bases, in that order; junction bases with no gene match: 3. Per the germline V gene, CDR1 is SGHKS and CDR2 is YYEKEE (reference sequence). This CDR3 is 15 amino acids long. The CDR3 sequence: CASSLSGTGGTEAFF. CDR3 coding DNA: TGTGCCAGCAGCTTGAGCGGGACAGGGGGCACTGAAGCTTTCTTT.

There are a few counts of this clonotype. The chain carries TRBV6-6 and TRBJ2-3; 8 nucleotides align to TRBD2. V shed 2 bases, J shed 8 bases, and the junction held 0 bases outside the gene matches. The CDR3 has 12 residues. Germline-derived CDR1 and CDR2 are MNHNY and SVGAGI (reference sequence). The CDR3 DNA follows: TGTGCCAGCAGTTACGCGGGGGGTACGCAGTATTTT. This codes for CASSYAGGTQYF.

The chain recombines TRBV11-2 with TRBJ2-5; no firm D call. With 4 bases removed from V and 5 bases from J, the gap between germline ends came to 14 bases. Germline-derived CDR1 and CDR2 are SGHAT and FQNNGV. The CDR3 has 14 amino acids. The CDR3 reads CASSSRATQETQYF. The CDR3 region has the DNA TGTGCCAGCAGCTCAAGGGCCACTCAGGAGACCCAGTACTTC.

This clonotype was found a few times. The chain recombines TRBV4-1 with TRBJ2-1; 11 bases map to TRBD2. CDR3 length: 14 amino acids. Germline V gene lookup returns CDR1 MGHRA and CDR2 YSYEKL. The trim removed 4 bases at V and 9 bases at J, leaving 5 bases unmatched. The CDR3 DNA follows: TGCGCCAGCAGCCGTAGCGGGGGGGCCAGTGAGCAGTTCTTC. Translation: CASSRSGGASEQFF.